The text below deals with one T cell receptor beta chain. The data are from a study of blood T cell repertoires in COVID-19. Study-wide background: Sites in the United States, Italy and Spain provided acute and convalescent COVID-19 samples. T cells, B-cell-depleted T cells, or PBMCs provided the cDNA or gDNA that served as material.

The V end lost 2 bases, the J end lost 2 bases, and 4 bases lay between the germline ends. The CDR3 length is 11 residues. Per germline, CDR1 SQVTM and CDR2 ANQGSEA. TCRdb's copy holds only in-frame clones and misses some; the assay was immunoSEQ multiplex PCR. The sample has around 65,000 clones, 80% to 85% seen once; the top ten hold approximately 39%. The J gene is TRBJ2-7, the V gene TRBV29-1; D not resolved. The receptor's source is a human donor in a cohort sampled during active COVID-19. Source material: peripheral blood. The CDR3 sequence is CSVENTYEQYF. The CDR3 bases are TGCAGCGTTGAAAACACCTACGAGCAGTACTTC.